This entry describes one T cell receptor (beta chain). Its antigen is not known. This record comes from a study of cytomegalovirus exposure and HLA in healthy donors. The PCR was carried out with 60 Vbeta primers and 13 Jbeta primers. Sequencing was performed with immunoSEQ multiplex PCR; in TCRdb, only in-frame clones are kept and a portion is missing. The sample shows about 120,000 clones, around 69% of them seen only once. The ends were cut back, 5 bases at V and 12 bases at J, with 11 bases in the middle. Germline V gene lookup returns CDR1 SGHTA and CDR2 FQGNSA. The CDR3 length is 11 residues. Study-wide findings and caveats: Researchers reported from a later analysis that most CMV-associated TCR beta chains appeared HLA-restricted.

Material: PBMCs. The rearrangement links TRBV7-2 to TRBJ2-1; the D gene is possibly TRBD2 (6 bases). The receptor comes from a man aged 50 to 59 in good health and CMV-seropositive. The CDR3 region has the DNA TGTGCCAGCAGCCCCGGGACTGGGCAGTTCTTC. Its translation is CASSPGTGQFF.